This section outlines one TCR beta chain sequence together with its context. The sample is drawn from a study of blood T cells in healthy people across ages. The second PCR ran roughly 6 to 11 cycles with a sample-barcoded 5' primer and J-beta primers. Each cDNA molecule was tagged by a template-switch adaptor with 12 random nucleotides. TCRdb recomputed calls from the 5' RACE reads with MiXCR, one row per CDR3 protein. Of hundreds of thousands of distinct CDR3 sequences listed, more than 55% are singletons. This CDR3 is 14 amino acids long. Germline V gene data show CDR1 as LNHNV and CDR2 as YYDKDF (reference sequence). V was clipped by 4 bases and J by 2 bases, with 11 bases between them.

The specimen sequenced was blood. V is TRBV15 and J is TRBJ1-2; tentatively, D is TRBD1 (5 bases). The receptor was derived from a man aged 35-49 years in good health. CDR3 sequence (DNA): TGTGCCACCAGCAACGGAGACAGAAACTATGGCTACACCTTC. Amino acids: CATSNGDRNYGYTF.